The 26 T cell receptor beta chains in this list originate from one sample, sequenced in a study of T cells in women clearing cervical HPV infection. Repertoires were generated with immunoSEQ multiplex PCR, while TCRdb's copy carries only in-frame clones and drops some. With roughly 47,000 clones in the sample, the ten largest clones hold approximately 34%. The material sequenced was blood buffy coat. All receptors come from a woman aged 18-70 years with a cervical HPV16 infection that either progressed to CIN3+ or cleared (not recorded which).

A word on this clone: The read terminates 3 residues before the CDR3 end, so the remaining end is supplied by the germline J gene. The chain carries TRBV13 and TRBJ2-7; 11 positions match TRBD2. CDR1 and CDR2 from the germline V gene are PRHDT and FYEKMQ (reference sequence). Germline trimming cut 2 bases from V and 4 bases from J; bases unmatched to any gene: 7. The CDR3 spans 16 residues. CDR3 DNA (partial): TGTGCCAGCAGCTTACCCCTAGCGGGGGGTTTTTACGAG. Translated: CASSLPLAGGFYE. The whole CDR3 sequence is CASSLPLAGGFYEQYF.

The CDR3 DNA, read in part, is TGTGCCAGCAGCCTAACCGGGACAGGGGTCCCTGAA. Residues: CASSLTGTGVPE. The whole CDR3 sequence is CASSLTGTGVPEAFF. The rearrangement uses TRBV7-9 and TRBJ1-1; 10 nucleotides line up with TRBD1. From the germline J gene comes the end of the CDR3, since the read stops 3 residues before it. The V segment lost 5 bases and the J segment 6 bases; nucleotides outside the gene matches: 9. The germline V gene has CDR1 SEHNR and CDR2 FQNEAQ (reference sequence). This CDR3 has 15 amino acids. Based on the CDR3 plus reference TRBV7-9 and TRBJ1-1, the full variable domain is DTGVSQNPRHKITKRGQNVTFRCDPISEHNRLYWYRQTLGQGPEFLTYFQNEAQLEKSRLLSDRFSAERPKGSFSTLEIQRTEQGDSAMYLCASSLTGTGVPEAFFGQGTRLTVV.

The CDR3 bases that were read are TGTGCCAGCAGCTCCCGGACAGGTAACCACGAG. It yields the protein CASSSRTGNHE. The whole CDR3 sequence reads CASSSRTGNHEQYF. The chain recombines TRBV11-3 with TRBJ2-7; 7 bases match TRBD1. The observed sequence ends 3 residues before the CDR3 terminus, with the missing tail filled in from the germline J gene. V gave up 4 bases and J gave up 5 bases; unmatched junction bases: 8. Germline V gives CDR1 SGHNT, CDR2 YENEEA. The CDR3 is 14 residues long.

As to this clone: The CDR3 end is not reached by the read, which stops 3 residues before it; the germline J gene fills it in. This chain uses TRBV30 with TRBJ1-5, with 7 positions matching TRBD1. This CDR3 is built from 13 residues. V gave up 2 bases and J gave up 4 bases; unmatched junction bases: 2. Germline V gives CDR1 GTSNPN, CDR2 SVGIG (reference sequence). The CDR3 bases that were read are TGTGCCTGGAGTCCACAGGGGAATCAGCCC. Translating gives CAWSPQGNQP. The full CDR3 sequence reads CAWSPQGNQPQHF.

On this clone: Compared with germline, one end of the junction differs, possibly owing to a read error. The read ends 3 residues early relative to the CDR3; the germline J gene fills the gap. At the DNA level, this CDR3 is encoded by other sequences in the same sample as well. The V gene is TRBV7-2, the J gene TRBJ1-3; 10 positions agree with TRBD1. The CDR3 has 14 amino acids. Germline CDR1 SGHTA, CDR2 FQGNSA. CDR3 DNA, as far as it was read: TGTGCCAGCAGCTTAGGGACAGGGGGGAACACT. It codes for CASSLGTGGNT. The whole CDR3 sequence reads CASSLGTGGNTIYF.

As regards this clone: The sequence runs out 3 residues before the end of the CDR3; the remainder is reconstructed from the germline J gene. The V and J genes are TRBV10-3 and TRBJ2-3, with TRBD2 identical over 9 bases. This CDR3 is built from 16 residues. CDR1 and CDR2 (germline): ENHRY, SYGVKD. Trimming took 0 bases from V and 4 from J; bases not matched to a gene: 5. CDR3 DNA, as far as it was read: TGTGCCATCAGTGAGTCTGCGGGGGGGCGCGCAGATACG. This gives the protein CAISESAGGRADT. The whole CDR3 region reads CAISESAGGRADTQYF.

Turning to this clone: Read coverage stops 3 residues before the CDR3 terminus; the germline J gene supplies the remainder. The V gene is TRBV7-3, the J gene TRBJ2-1, with D perhaps TRBD2 (5 bases). CDR3 length: 15 residues. V was clipped by 4 bases and J by 0 bases, with 10 bases between them. Germline-derived CDR1 and CDR2 are SGHTA and FQGTGA. The CDR3 bases that were read are TGTGCCAGCAGCTCCCAGCGGAGCTCCTACAATGAG. This encodes CASSSQRSSYNE. Given in full, the CDR3 is CASSSQRSSYNEQFF. Combining the CDR3 with reference TRBV7-3 and TRBJ2-1 gives the whole variable domain GAGVSQTPSNKVTEKGKYVELRCDPISGHTALYWYRQSLGQGPEFLIYFQGTGAADDSGLPNDRFFAVRPEGSVSTLKIQRTERGDSAVYLCASSSQRSSYNEQFFGPGTRLTVL.

Details on this clone: Read coverage stops 3 residues before the CDR3 terminus; the germline J gene supplies the remainder. The chain is built from TRBV11-3 and TRBJ2-3; D is unresolved. V shed 2 bases and J shed 6 bases, with 9 bases lying between them. The CDR3 covers 13 residues. In germline, CDR1 is SGHNT, CDR2 YENEEA. Incomplete CDR3 DNA: TGTGCCAGCAGCTTAAATGTTCGGGATACG. Its translation is CASSLNVRDT. The entire CDR3 protein reads CASSLNVRDTQYF.

Concerning this clone itself: Sequencing ends 3 residues short of the CDR3 end; the germline J gene provides the rest. The chain recombines TRBV5-5 with TRBJ1-4; D possibly corresponds to TRBD1 (5 bases). Germline V gene sequence: CDR1 SGHKS, CDR2 YYEKEE (reference sequence). The ends were cut back, 1 base at V and 7 bases at J, with 14 bases in the middle. The CDR3 runs to 15 residues. Partial CDR3 DNA: TGTGCCAGCAGCTTGTTGCAGGGCCGAGGTGAAAAA. Its translation: CASSLLQGRGEK. The whole CDR3 sequence reads CASSLLQGRGEKLFF.

Comments on this clone: Read data end 3 residues before the CDR3 end; the end is taken from the germline J gene. The chain couples TRBV7-3 to TRBJ2-5; TRBD2 might be the D (6 bases). CDR3 length: 14 amino acids. Germline V lookup: CDR1 SGHTA, CDR2 FQGTGA. CDR3 sequence: CASSPLAGTDTQYF. The sequenced part of the CDR3 DNA is TGTGCCAGCAGCCCACTAGCCGGCACAGATACC.

Of note for this clone: The read finishes 3 residues shy of the CDR3 end, and the germline J gene is used to complete it. The chain combines TRBV7-9 with TRBJ1-1, with unresolved D. The CDR3 sequence is 12 residues long. Trimming cost V 4 bases and J 7 bases, with 10 bases left between them. The germline CDR1 and CDR2 sequences are SEHNR and FQNEAQ (reference sequence). The sequenced CDR3 bases are TGTGCCAGCAGCTCCCCAGGCCTTGAA. It translates to CASSSPGLE. The whole CDR3 sequence reads CASSSPGLEAFF. Full variable domain (remainder filled in from reference TRBV7-9 and TRBJ1-1): DTGVSQNPRHKITKRGQNVTFRCDPISEHNRLYWYRQTLGQGPEFLTYFQNEAQLEKSRLLSDRFSAERPKGSFSTLEIQRTEQGDSAMYLCASSSPGLEAFFGQGTRLTVV.

To note about this clone: The read ends 3 residues shy of where the CDR3 ends; the end is completed using the germline J gene. The gene calls are TRBV7-9 and TRBJ1-4, with TRBD1 identical over 7 bases. The ends lost 6 bases at V and 2 bases at J; junction bases unmatched: 3. Germline loops: CDR1 SEHNR, CDR2 FQNEAQ (reference sequence). The length of the CDR3 is 14 residues. The CDR3 sequence is CASSRGPTNEKLFF. The CDR3 DNA, read in part, is TGTGCCAGCAGTAGGGGGCCGACTAATGAAAAA.

Points on this clone: From the germline J gene comes the end of the CDR3, since the read stops 3 residues before it. The chain has TRBV13 and TRBJ2-1, with a tentative D call TRBD1 (6 bases). V was pared by 0 bases and J by 0 bases, with 9 bases between. Germline assignment: CDR1 PRHDT and CDR2 FYEKMQ (reference sequence). The CDR3 totals 16 residues. CDR3 amino acids: CASSLGGTNSYNEQFF. CDR3 DNA (partial): TGTGCCAGCAGCTTAGGGGGGACAAACTCCTACAATGAG.

As regards this clone: With the read ending 3 residues before the CDR3 end, the germline J gene is used to fill in that end. The chain carries TRBV5-1 and TRBJ2-7, with 11 bases fitting TRBD1. CDR3 length: 17 residues. The V gene end was trimmed by 2 bases and the J gene end by 4 bases; junction bases not matched to a gene: 11. CDR1 and CDR2 (germline): SGHRS, YFSETQ. CDR3: CASSFLIPGQGDYEQYF. Partial CDR3 DNA: TGCGCCAGCAGCTTCCTAATCCCGGGACAGGGGGATTACGAG.

About this clone: The read terminates 3 residues ahead of where the CDR3 ends, so the germline J gene completes it. The chain uses TRBV7-9 and TRBJ1-2; D is perhaps TRBD1 (6 bases). Per germline, CDR1 SEHNR and CDR2 FQNEAQ (reference sequence). This CDR3 is 12 amino acids long. The CDR3 is CASSFTGKGYTF. The covered CDR3 bases are TGTGCCAGCAGCTTTACAGGGAAGGGC.

With regard to this clone: The observed sequence ends 3 residues before the CDR3 terminus, with the missing tail filled in from the germline J gene. The chain has TRBV7-3 and TRBJ2-3; a possible D gene is TRBD2 (6 bases). This CDR3 region has 15 residues. Between the trimmed V and J ends, which lost 0 bases and 3 bases, there was a span of 10 bases. The germline CDR1 and CDR2 sequences are SGHTA and FQGTGA. The sequenced CDR3 bases are TGTGCCAGCAGCTTAACCCGGGACTTAACAGATACG. It specifies CASSLTRDLTDT. The whole CDR3 is CASSLTRDLTDTQYF.

Notes on this clone: The CDR3 end lies 3 residues beyond the end of the read and is filled in from the germline J gene. This chain joins TRBV19 and TRBJ1-1; a weak D match, TRBD1 (5 bases). CDR3 size: 15 residues. Germline V gene data show CDR1 as LNHDA and CDR2 as SQIVND (reference sequence). CDR3 bases read: TGTGCCAGTAGTATAGCCCCCCAGTGGACAACCGAA. The encoded protein is CASSIAPQWTTE. The whole CDR3 protein reads CASSIAPQWTTEAFF.

Points on this clone: The CDR3 end is not reached by the read, which stops 3 residues before it; the germline J gene fills it in. V is TRBV6-2 or TRBV6-3 and J is TRBJ2-4, with 7 bases fitting TRBD2. CDR1 is MNHEY, CDR2 SVGEGT, per germline. This CDR3 has 15 amino acids. V lost 6 bases and J lost 1; bases outside the gene matches: 6. The CDR3 is CASRRLAVAKNIQYF. The CDR3 bases that were read are TGTGCCAGCAGGCGACTAGCCGTGGCCAAAAACATT.

With regard to this clone: From the germline J gene comes the end of the CDR3, since the read stops 3 residues before it. The chain recombines TRBV5-5 with TRBJ1-6; 11 bases are shared with TRBD1. After removal of 5 bases from V and 10 bases from J, the junction contained 8 bases not matched to a gene. The CDR3 covers 15 residues. CDR1 and CDR2 from the germline V gene are SGHKS and YYEKEE (reference sequence). The CDR3 region is CASRSGTGGWSPLHF. The DNA read from the CDR3 is TGTGCCAGCAGGTCAGGGACAGGGGGTTGGTCACCC.

As regards this clone: The read terminates 3 residues ahead of where the CDR3 ends, so the germline J gene completes it. This specimen includes other DNA sequences encoding the same CDR3. This sequence joins TRBV5-6 and TRBJ2-7; 9 nucleotides align to TRBD1. The CDR3 is 13 amino acids. Germline values: CDR1 SGHDT, CDR2 YYEEEE. The junction had 1 base not matched to a gene; V was cut back by 3 bases and J by 3 bases. CDR3: CASSWDRVYEQYF. The sequenced CDR3 bases are TGTGCCAGCAGCTGGGACAGGGTCTACGAG.

On this clone itself: The read ends 3 residues shy of where the CDR3 ends; the end is completed using the germline J gene. This rearrangement joins TRBV30 to TRBJ2-7, with D perhaps TRBD1 or TRBD2 (6 bases each). CDR1 is GTSNPN, CDR2 SVGIG, per germline (reference sequence). The V end was cut by 8 bases, the J end by 3 bases, with 11 bases between. The CDR3 totals 11 residues. The part of the CDR3 DNA that was read is TGTGCCCTCAGGGGAGGCTACGAG. Its protein is CALRGGYE. The entire CDR3 is CALRGGYEQYF. Drawing the rest from reference TRBV30 and TRBJ2-7, the complete variable domain is SQTIHQWPATLVQPVGSPLSLECTVEGTSNPNLYWYRQAAGRGLQLLFYSVGIGQISSEVPQNLSASRPQDRQFILSSKKLLLSDSGFYLCALRGGYEQYFGPGTRLTVT.

Concerning this clone: The observed sequence ends 3 residues before the CDR3 terminus, with the missing tail filled in from the germline J gene. The chain couples TRBV5-6 to TRBJ1-5, with 7 bases that match TRBD1. Trimming removed 4 bases from V and 6 bases from J; junction bases left unmatched: 7. The CDR3 is 14 amino acids. Germline CDR1 reads SGHDT; CDR2 reads YYEEEE. Incomplete CDR3 DNA: TGTGCCAGCAGCCAGGAGGGGGCTCGTCAGCCC. It is translated as CASSQEGARQP. The full CDR3 is CASSQEGARQPQHF.

The sequenced CDR3 bases are TGTGCCAGCAGCTTAGAGGGGCTGGTTGTCTACGAG. Translation: CASSLEGLVVYE. The whole CDR3 protein is CASSLEGLVVYEQYF. The gene calls are TRBV7-9 and TRBJ2-7; tentatively, D is TRBD1 (5 bases). The read halts 3 residues ahead of the CDR3 end, with the missing end drawn from the germline J gene. CDR3 size: 15 residues. The ends were cut back, 1 base at V and 3 bases at J, with 13 bases in the middle. Looked up from germline, CDR1 is SEHNR and CDR2 is FQNEAQ (reference sequence). Together with reference TRBV7-9 and TRBJ2-7, the CDR3 gives the full variable domain: DTGVSQNPRHKITKRGQNVTFRCDPISEHNRLYWYRQTLGQGPEFLTYFQNEAQLEKSRLLSDRFSAERPKGSFSTLEIQRTEQGDSAMYLCASSLEGLVVYEQYFGPGTRLTVT.

In regard to this clone: The read ends 3 residues early relative to the CDR3; the germline J gene fills the gap. This rearrangement joins TRBV5-6 to TRBJ2-5, with 10 bases that match TRBD2. The CDR3 has 14 amino acids. CDR1 and CDR2 (germline): SGHDT, YYEEEE. The trim removed 6 bases at V and 4 bases at J, leaving 6 bases unmatched. The covered CDR3 bases are TGTGCCAGCATGGAGCGGGGGGGCGCAGAGACC. Translation: CASMERGGAET. Given in full, the CDR3 is CASMERGGAETQYF. Drawing the rest from reference TRBV5-6 and TRBJ2-5, the complete variable domain is DAGVTQSPTHLIKTRGQQVTLRCSPKSGHDTVSWYQQALGQGPQFIFQYYEEEERQRGNFPDRFSGHQFPNYSSELNVNALLLGDSALYLCASMERGGAETQYFGPGTRLLVL.

Of note for this clone: The CDR3 end is not reached by the read, which stops 3 residues before it; the germline J gene fills it in. The chain joins TRBV19 to TRBJ1-1; maybe TRBD1 (5 bases). The CDR3 is made up of 14 amino acids. The V and J ends lost 2 bases and 5 bases respectively, with 12 bases between them. Germline V gene lookup returns CDR1 LNHDA and CDR2 SQIVND (reference sequence). CDR3 DNA, as far as it was read: TGTGCCAGTAGTATAAGGGGCGGCCAGACTGAA. Translated: CASSIRGGQTE. The full CDR3 is CASSIRGGQTEAFF.

CDR3 bases read: TGCAGCGCGGGAGGCAATGATGGGGCAGGGAACACTGAA. This encodes CSAGGNDGAGNTE. The full CDR3 protein is CSAGGNDGAGNTEAFF. The chain recombines TRBV29-1 with TRBJ1-1, with D possibly TRBD1 on 5 matching bases. The read comes to an end 3 residues before the CDR3 does, leaving the germline J gene to fill in the end. The germline CDR1 and CDR2 sequences are SQVTM and ANQGSEA. The CDR3 is 16 residues long. Trimming cost V 7 bases and J 1 base, with 22 bases left between them.